Presented here are 22 T cell receptor beta chains from one specimen sequenced in a study of radiotherapy plus CTLA-4 blockade in lung cancer. Method: immunoSEQ multiplex PCR; TCRdb's copy keeps in-frame clones and lacks some. The data hold roughly 58,000 clones, with approximately 82% observed a single time. Specimen: peripheral blood, collected from a patient treated with radiotherapy plus ipilimumab. These TCRs come from a human donor with non-small cell lung cancer whose response to radiotherapy plus ipilimumab could not be evaluated.

The chain couples TRBV5-6 to TRBJ2-2; D call uncertain. Trimming shortened V by 0 bases and J by 9 bases, and 6 bases separated the two germline ends. This CDR3 has 12 residues. Germline loops: CDR1 SGHDT, CDR2 YYEEEE. The CDR3, as DNA: TGTGCCAGCAGCTTGGGGGCGAGGGAGCTGTTTTTT. It yields the protein CASSLGARELFF.

This clone was observed a few times. The chain joins TRBV7-2 to TRBJ2-5; 9 bases match TRBD1. Germline CDR1 reads SGHTA; CDR2 reads FQGNSA. With V trimmed by 5 bases and J by 4 bases, 5 bases remained unmatched. The CDR3 covers 14 residues. This chain's CDR3 is CASSGGTGRETQYF. CDR3 coding DNA: TGTGCCAGCAGCGGGGGGACAGGGAGAGAGACCCAGTACTTC.

The V gene is TRBV25-1, the J gene TRBJ2-7; D may be TRBD2 (5 bases). The CDR3 contains 14 residues. V shed 8 bases and J shed 5 bases, with 19 bases lying between them. Germline V CDR1 and CDR2: MGHDK, SYGVNS. CDR3 DNA sequence: TGTGCCAGCTCAGACGGGGTTGGTTCAGACGAGCAGTACTTC. This gives the protein CASSDGVGSDEQYF.

This clone has just a few counts. J is TRBJ1-1 and V is TRBV10-2; D is undetermined. The CDR3 length is 12 residues. The germline V gene encodes CDR1 WSHSY and CDR2 SAAADI. The V and J ends lost 3 bases and 4 bases respectively, with 6 bases between them. In DNA, the CDR3 is TGCGCCAGCAGTGACATACTCACTGAAGCTTTCTTT. Encoded protein: CASSDILTEAFF.

The rearrangement uses TRBV5-1 and TRBJ2-7, with no clear D. The ends were cut back, 3 bases at V and 2 bases at J, with 15 bases in the middle. The CDR3 length is 15 residues. Germline values: CDR1 SGHRS, CDR2 YFSETQ. This CDR3 is CASSWKTPPTYEQYF. The CDR3 DNA is TGCGCCAGCAGCTGGAAGACTCCCCCTACCTACGAGCAGTACTTC.

This chain links TRBV7-2 with TRBJ1-1; D may be TRBD1 (6 bases). V dropped 0 bases and J dropped 1 base, with 6 bases sitting between them. The CDR3 runs 14 residues. Germline CDR1 SGHTA, CDR2 FQGNSA. The CDR3 sequence: CASSLAGQNTEAFF. The CDR3 nucleotides read TGTGCCAGCAGCTTAGCGGGACAGAACACTGAAGCTTTCTTT.

The chain joins TRBV19 to TRBJ2-1; tentative D call: TRBD2 (6 bases). The germline V gene has CDR1 LNHDA and CDR2 SQIVND (reference sequence). The CDR3 runs to 16 residues. Trimming left V 8 bases short and J 1 base short, with 18 bases between. The CDR3 is CASGLVPGGSYNEQFF. For the CDR3, the DNA is TGTGCCAGTGGCCTCGTGCCTGGGGGGTCCTACAATGAGCAGTTCTTC.

The genes are TRBV27 and TRBJ2-2; D unresolved. The CDR3 consists of 12 residues. Germline V CDR1 and CDR2: MNHEY, SMNVEV (reference sequence). V lost 3 bases to trimming and J lost 5 bases, with 4 bases between them. CDR3 nucleotides: TGTGCCAGCAGTTTCCGGACCGGGGAGCTGTTTTTT. Translated: CASSFRTGELFF.

This chain uses TRBV15 with TRBJ2-7; D is uncertain. The length of the CDR3 is 12 residues. Germline V gene data show CDR1 as LNHNV and CDR2 as YYDKDF (reference sequence). V shed 0 bases and J shed 4 bases, with 4 bases lying between them. The CDR3 loop reads CATSRDQYEQYF. The DNA of the CDR3 is TGTGCCACCAGCAGAGATCAATACGAGCAGTACTTC.

This clone was picked up a small number of times. This sequence joins TRBV4-3 and TRBJ1-2; D is perhaps TRBD1 (6 bases). Trimming took off 4 bases at V and 4 bases at J, with 13 bases between the two ends. Per germline, CDR1 LGHNA and CDR2 YSLEER. CDR3 length: 14 amino acids. The CDR3 DNA reads as TGCGCCAGCAGCCTTAACCCACAGGGCTATGGCTACACCTTC. Translated, it gives CASSLNPQGYGYTF.

The V and J genes are TRBV28 and TRBJ2-1; possible D gene TRBD2, 5 bases. Per the germline V gene, CDR1 is MDHEN and CDR2 is SYDVKM. The CDR3 spans 15 residues. Trimming shortened V by 4 bases and J by 4 bases, and 14 bases separated the two germline ends. The CDR3 here is CASSSPVRDYNEQFF. In DNA form, the CDR3 reads TGTGCCAGCAGTTCCCCCGTTCGGGATTACAATGAGCAGTTCTTC.

This clone showed up just a few times. The chain recombines TRBV18 with TRBJ1-2; no reliable D call. V gave up 0 bases and J gave up 4 bases, with 12 bases separating them. The CDR3 consists of 15 residues. Germline loops: CDR1 KGHSH, CDR2 LQKENI. The CDR3 sequence: CASSPPVSRLYGYTF. Written as DNA, the CDR3 is TGTGCCAGCTCACCACCGGTCTCCAGACTCTATGGCTACACCTTC.

The chain links TRBV6-4 to TRBJ2-3, with D possibly being TRBD2 (6 bases). The V gene lost 5 bases and the J gene lost 3 bases, with 12 bases spanning the gap. This CDR3 is 14 amino acids long. Germline lookup yields CDR1 MRHNA and CDR2 SNTAGT. Written as DNA, the CDR3 is TGTGCCAGCAGTCGGGAAGGAGGGACAGATACGCAGTATTTT. Its translation: CASSREGGTDTQYF.

J is TRBJ2-5 and V is TRBV18, with 8 bases that match TRBD2. J was trimmed by 3 bases and V by 3 bases; bases with no gene match: 0. The length of the CDR3 is 13 residues. Per the germline V gene, CDR1 is KGHSH and CDR2 is LQKENI. The CDR3 sequence: CASSPGREETQYF. In DNA, the CDR3 is TGTGCCAGCTCACCCGGGAGGGAAGAGACCCAGTACTTC.

This rearrangement joins TRBV7-2 to TRBJ1-2; the D is unclear. The V and J ends lost 6 bases and 8 bases respectively, with 16 bases between them. This CDR3 spans 13 amino acids. Per germline, CDR1 SGHTA and CDR2 FQGNSA. The CDR3 DNA reads as TGTGCCAGCAGACCGTCCGTTGCCCGGGGCTACACCTTC. Translating it yields CASRPSVARGYTF.

This clone was seen a handful of times. The rearrangement joins TRBV4-3 to TRBJ1-1, with TRBD1 as a possible D gene (6 bases). The CDR3 loop spans 18 amino acids. Germline CDR1 LGHNA, CDR2 YSLEER. Deletions cut 0 bases from V and 0 bases from J, with 17 bases between. CDR3 region: CASSQDANSDSVNTEAFF. The CDR3 DNA follows: TGCGCCAGCAGCCAAGATGCGAACTCGGACAGCGTGAACACTGAAGCTTTCTTT.

J is TRBJ2-6 and V is TRBV4-1, with 7 bases that match TRBD1. With 5 bases clipped from V and 1 base from J, the junction kept 11 bases outside the gene matches. The CDR3 sequence is 18 residues long. Germline V gene sequence: CDR1 MGHRA, CDR2 YSYEKL. The CDR3 nucleotides read TGCGCCAGCAGCTCCCCGACAGGGTCTTCTTCTGGGGCCAACGTCCTGACTTTC. Its protein is CASSSPTGSSSGANVLTF.

The chain employs TRBV13 and TRBJ2-3; 8 positions agree with TRBD2. The CDR3 spans 18 residues. Germline CDR1 reads PRHDT; CDR2 reads FYEKMQ (reference sequence). Trimming removed 4 bases from V and 4 bases from J; junction bases left unmatched: 16. DNA of the CDR3: TGTGCCAGCAGCTCCCTATCCCCACTAGCGGCCGTCCCAGATACGCAGTATTTT. Translating it yields CASSSLSPLAAVPDTQYF. The full variable domain, completed using reference TRBV13 and TRBJ2-3, is AAGVIQSPRHLIKEKRETATLKCYPIPRHDTVYWYQQGPGQDPQFLISFYEKMQSDKGSIPDRFSAQQFSDYHSELNMSSLELGDSALYFCASSSLSPLAAVPDTQYFGPGTRLTVL.

CDR3 in amino acids: CASSPRGTGELFF. CDR3 nucleotides: TGTGCCAGCTCACCAAGGGGTACCGGGGAGCTGTTTTTT. This chain connects TRBV18 to TRBJ2-2; D possibly corresponds to TRBD1 (5 bases). Deletions cut 2 bases from V and 5 bases from J, with 6 bases between. Per germline, CDR1 KGHSH and CDR2 LQKENI. The CDR3 extends over 13 amino acids. Full variable domain (outside the CDR3, taken from reference TRBV18 and TRBJ2-2): NAGVMQNPRHLVRRRGQEARLRCSPMKGHSHVYWYRQLPEEGLKFMVYLQKENIIDESGMPKERFSAEFPKEGPSILRIQQVVRGDSAAYFCASSPRGTGELFFGEGSRLTVL.

This clone was seen once. The rearrangement joins TRBV6-1 to TRBJ1-2, with D uncertain. CDR3 length: 13 residues. The germline V gene has CDR1 MNHNS and CDR2 SASEGT. The ends were cut back, 0 bases at V and 6 bases at J, with 8 bases in the middle. The DNA of the CDR3 is TGTGCCAGCAGTGAAGCGAGGCCGCATGGCTACACCTTC. The encoded protein is CASSEARPHGYTF.

This chain connects TRBV9 to TRBJ2-2, with D maybe TRBD2 (6 bases). The CDR3 is 15 amino acids. The germline V gene has CDR1 SGDLS and CDR2 YYNGEE. V gave up 0 bases and J gave up 3 bases, with 9 bases separating them. This chain's CDR3 is CASSVAGGDTGELFF. In DNA, the CDR3 is TGTGCCAGCAGCGTAGCTGGAGGGGACACCGGGGAGCTGTTTTTT.

This clone was seen a few times. The chain is built from TRBV7-2 and TRBJ2-1, with 7 bases lining up with TRBD2. V gave up 0 bases and J gave up 4 bases; unmatched junction bases: 6. The CDR3 has 16 residues. CDR1 and CDR2 from the germline V gene are SGHTA and FQGNSA. CDR3 sequence reads: CASSLAIAGNYNEQFF. The CDR3 nucleotides read TGTGCCAGCAGCTTAGCCATAGCGGGTAATTACAATGAGCAGTTCTTC.